Listed here is a single T cell receptor beta chain. As yet, its antigen is unknown. Germline V CDR1 and CDR2: SEHNR, FQNEAQ (reference sequence). The CDR3 spans 13 residues. Trimming pared 5 bases from V and 1 base from J, leaving 8 bases between. The data were taken from a study of T cell responses to AZD1222 COVID-19 vaccine. General study points: In a largely white British group with more females than males, clonal diversity was possibly underestimated.

Using immunoSEQ multiplex PCR, the repertoire was profiled, and TCRdb retains in-frame clones only, with some absent. The sample consists of more than 95,000 clones, about 89% of them appearing once. The sequence was collected from an adult in good health. Sample: peripheral blood, taken on day 0 of AZD1222 vaccination. The V gene is TRBV7-9, the J gene TRBJ1-1; D remains ambiguous. The CDR3 here is CASSPAPNTEAFF. CDR3 DNA: TGTGCCAGCAGCCCGGCACCGAACACTGAAGCTTTCTTT.